This passage covers 8 T cell receptor beta chains from one sample sequenced in a study of T-cell memory formation after mild COVID-19. TCRdb independently ran MiXCR on the 5' RACE reads; one entry per CDR3 protein. The sample lists about 290,000 distinct CDR3 sequences, more than 15% occurring once. Sequenced: PBMCs or a T cell subset sorted from them (not recorded which). These receptors all stem from a man in his late teens or twenties who had mild COVID-19 (a few samples of this study predate the infection). Cell type and time point are not known.

This clonotype was picked up a small number of times. V usage is TRBV19 and J usage is TRBJ1-2; 7 bases line up with TRBD1. After removal of 5 bases from V and 2 bases from J, the junction contained 5 bases not matched to a gene. This CDR3 has 14 amino acids. The germline gives CDR1 LNHDA, CDR2 SQIVND (reference sequence). The CDR3 here is CASSPPGQNYGYTF. In DNA form, the CDR3 reads TGTGCCAGTAGTCCCCCGGGACAGAACTATGGCTACACCTTC.

Details on this clonotype: The CDR3 end shows no conserved phenylalanine or tryptophan, and so a read error is likely. The chain couples TRBV9 to TRBJ1-1, with a tentative D call TRBD1 (5 bases). The CDR3 contains 16 residues. V was shortened by 1 base and J by 0 bases, with 13 bases between the two germline ends. Germline lookup yields CDR1 SGDLS and CDR2 YYNGEE. DNA for the CDR3: TGTGCCAGCAGCGTAACCGAGCAGGGCATGAACACTGAAGCTTTCCTT. Encoded protein: CASSVTEQGMNTEAFL.

The V call is TRBV20-1, the J call TRBJ2-7; D remains ambiguous. The V end was cut by 3 bases, the J end by 7 bases, with 16 bases between. The germline gives CDR1 DFQATT, CDR2 SNEGSKA (reference sequence). The CDR3 totals 13 residues. The CDR3 sequence: CSARRILGLEQYF. The CDR3 bases are TGCAGTGCTAGGCGGATTTTGGGATTGGAGCAGTACTTC.

There are many counts of this clonotype. This chain uses TRBV7-2 with TRBJ2-5; 7 bases align to TRBD1. V shed 8 bases, J shed 5 bases, and the junction held 8 bases outside the gene matches. The CDR3 covers 13 residues. CDR1 is SGHTA and CDR2 is FQGNSA in the germline V gene. The DNA for the CDR3 is TGTGCCAGCGGCCGACAGGGAGTGGAGACCCAGTACTTC. Amino acid sequence: CASGRQGVETQYF. Based on the CDR3 plus reference TRBV7-2 and TRBJ2-5, the full variable domain is GAGVSQSPSNKVTEKGKDVELRCDPISGHTALYWYRQSLGQGLEFLIYFQGNSAPDKSGLPSDRFSAERTGGSVSTLTIQRTQQEDSAVYLCASGRQGVETQYFGPGTRLLVL.

This clonotype showed up just a few times. The chain uses TRBV4-3 and TRBJ1-1, with TRBD1 as a possible D gene (6 bases). Trimming shortened V by 0 bases and J by 5 bases, and 7 bases separated the two germline ends. CDR1 LGHNA and CDR2 YSLEER come from the germline V gene. The CDR3 is 13 amino acids. CDR3 in DNA: TGCGCCAGCAGCCAAGAGCAGGGGACTGAAGCTTTCTTT. It codes for CASSQEQGTEAFF.

This clonotype was seen a few times. V is TRBV10-3 and J is TRBJ2-3, with 7 bases fitting TRBD2. V trimming: 11 bases; J trimming: 0 bases; junction bases outside the gene matches: 8. Germline loops: CDR1 ENHRY, CDR2 SYGVKD. This CDR3 comprises 14 residues. The CDR3 reads CASNGGMSTDTQYF. The CDR3 nucleotides are TGTGCCTCCAACGGGGGGATGAGCACAGATACGCAGTATTTT.

The sample holds a few counts of this clonotype. This chain connects TRBV15 to TRBJ1-5; no clear D gene. Germline values: CDR1 LNHNV, CDR2 YYDKDF (reference sequence). The V end lost 2 bases, the J end lost 6 bases, and 14 bases lay between the germline ends. There are 15 residues in the CDR3. CDR3 protein: CATSRPPRAGQPQHF. The CDR3 coding sequence is TGTGCCACCAGCAGACCACCCCGGGCGGGTCAGCCCCAGCATTTT.

The chain combines TRBV9 with TRBJ2-7; 10 bases are a match to TRBD2. The length of the CDR3 is 16 residues. V lost 3 bases and J lost 2; bases outside the gene matches: 8. In germline, CDR1 is SGDLS, CDR2 YYNGEE. CDR3 sequence: CASSASLSGGTYEQYF. For the CDR3, the DNA is TGTGCCAGCAGCGCTTCTCTTAGCGGGGGGACCTACGAGCAGTACTTC.